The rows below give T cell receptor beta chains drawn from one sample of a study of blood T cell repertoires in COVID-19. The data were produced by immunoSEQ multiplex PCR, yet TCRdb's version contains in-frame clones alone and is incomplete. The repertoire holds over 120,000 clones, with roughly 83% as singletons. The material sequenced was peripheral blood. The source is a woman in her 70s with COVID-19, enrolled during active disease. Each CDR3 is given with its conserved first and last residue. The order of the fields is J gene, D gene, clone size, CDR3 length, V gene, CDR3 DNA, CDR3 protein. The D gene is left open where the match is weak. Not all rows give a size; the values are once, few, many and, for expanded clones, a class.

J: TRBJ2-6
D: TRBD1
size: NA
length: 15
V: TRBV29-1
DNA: TGCAGCGTTAGACAGGGACCGGGGGGGGCCAACGTCCTGACTTTC
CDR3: CSVRQGPGGANVLTF

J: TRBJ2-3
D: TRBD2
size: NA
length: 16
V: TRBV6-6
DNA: TGTGCCAGCAGTTACTGGTCTAGCGGGGGCACAGATACGCAGTATTTT
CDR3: CASSYWSSGGTDTQYF

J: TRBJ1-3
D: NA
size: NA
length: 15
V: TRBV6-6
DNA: TGTGCCAGCAGTTCGGGGTCTAACTCTGGAAACACCATATATTTT
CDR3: CASSSGSNSGNTIYF

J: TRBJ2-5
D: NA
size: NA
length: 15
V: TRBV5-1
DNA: TGCGCCAGCAGCTTAGGAGGATCGCCCGGGGAGACCCAGTACTTC
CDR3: CASSLGGSPGETQYF

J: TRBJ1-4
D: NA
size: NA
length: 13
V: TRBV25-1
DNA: TGTGCCAGCAGTGAAGAGGTTCGTCAAAAACTGTTTTTT
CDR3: CASSEEVRQKLFF

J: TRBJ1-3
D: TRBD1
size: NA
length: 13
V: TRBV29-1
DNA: TGCAGCGCCAAGACAGGGCCTGGAAACACCATATATTTT
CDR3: CSAKTGPGNTIYF

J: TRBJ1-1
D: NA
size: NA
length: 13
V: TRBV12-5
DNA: TGTGCTAGTGGCGTATCAGAGAACACTGAAGCTTTCTTT
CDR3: CASGVSENTEAFF

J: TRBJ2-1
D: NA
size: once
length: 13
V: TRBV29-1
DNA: TGCAGCGTTTTCTCTTCGGGTGGCAATGAGCAGTTCTTC
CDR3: CSVFSSGGNEQFF

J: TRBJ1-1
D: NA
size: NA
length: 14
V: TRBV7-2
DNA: TGTGCCAGCAGCCCAGTAGGAGGGAGGACTGAAGCTTTCTTT
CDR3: CASSPVGGRTEAFF

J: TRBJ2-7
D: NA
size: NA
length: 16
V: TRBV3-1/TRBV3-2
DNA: TGTGCCAGCAGCCAGACACCGGTAGCGGCCCTTTACGAGCAGTACTTC
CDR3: CASSQTPVAALYEQYF

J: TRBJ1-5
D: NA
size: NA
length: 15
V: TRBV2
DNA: TGTGCCAGCAGGAACACCCTGTCGAGCAATCAGCCCCAGCATTTT
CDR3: CASRNTLSSNQPQHF

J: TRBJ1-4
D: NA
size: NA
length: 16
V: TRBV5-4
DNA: TGTGCCAGCAGCAAGGGGACTCGCGGTAACAATGAAAAACTGTTTTTT
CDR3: CASSKGTRGNNEKLFF

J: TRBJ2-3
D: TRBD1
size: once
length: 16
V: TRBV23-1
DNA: TGCGCCAGCAGTCAACCGGACAGGGACCTCACAGATACGCAGTATTTT
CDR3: CASSQPDRDLTDTQYF

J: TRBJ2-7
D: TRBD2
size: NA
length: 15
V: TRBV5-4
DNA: TGTGCCAGCAGCCCGGAGCGGGGGAGCACCTACGAGCAGTACTTC
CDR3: CASSPERGSTYEQYF

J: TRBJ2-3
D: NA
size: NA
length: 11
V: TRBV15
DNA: TGTGCCACCAGCAGGGGGCCGACGCAGTATTTT
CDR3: CATSRGPTQYF

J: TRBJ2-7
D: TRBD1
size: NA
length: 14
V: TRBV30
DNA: TGTGCCTGGAGTGCAGACAGGGGTAGGAACGAGCAGTACTTC
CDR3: CAWSADRGRNEQYF

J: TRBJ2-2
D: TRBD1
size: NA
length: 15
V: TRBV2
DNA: TGTGCCAGCACCGGGACAGGGGGCCCGACCGGGGAGCTGTTTTTT
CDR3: CASTGTGGPTGELFF

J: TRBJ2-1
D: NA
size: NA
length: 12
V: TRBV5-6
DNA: TGTGCCAGCAGTACAGGTTTCGGTGAGCAGTTCTTC
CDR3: CASSTGFGEQFF

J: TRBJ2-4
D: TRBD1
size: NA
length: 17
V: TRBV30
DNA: TGTGCCTGGAGTAAAGGGACAGGCACACTAGCCAAAAACATTCAGTACTTC
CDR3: CAWSKGTGTLAKNIQYF

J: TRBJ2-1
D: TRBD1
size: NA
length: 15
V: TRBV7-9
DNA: TGTGCCAGCAGCACCAGTAGGGGGCGCGGCTTCGAGCAGTTCTTC
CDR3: CASSTSRGRGFEQFF

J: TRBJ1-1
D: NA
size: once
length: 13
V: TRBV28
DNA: TGTGCCAGCACCTTCGGGTCGAACACTGAAGCTTTCTTT
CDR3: CASTFGSNTEAFF

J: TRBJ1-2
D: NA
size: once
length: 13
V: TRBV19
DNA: TGTGCCAGTAGTACCCAGGGGACCTATGGCTACACCTTC
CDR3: CASSTQGTYGYTF

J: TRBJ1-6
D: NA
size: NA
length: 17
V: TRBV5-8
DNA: TGTGCCAGCAGCCCCCTCTCTGGGGGACTGAATAATTCACCCCTCCACTTT
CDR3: CASSPLSGGLNNSPLHF

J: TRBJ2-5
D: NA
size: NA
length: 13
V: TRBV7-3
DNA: TGTGCCAGCAGTTCCACCCCTATTGGGACCCAGTACTTC
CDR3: CASSSTPIGTQYF

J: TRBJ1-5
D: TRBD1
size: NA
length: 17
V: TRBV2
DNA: TGTGCCAGCCACCGGGACAGGGGGTCGAGAAGCAATCAGCCCCAGCATTTT
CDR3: CASHRDRGSRSNQPQHF

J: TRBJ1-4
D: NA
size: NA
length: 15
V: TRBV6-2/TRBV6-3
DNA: TGTGCCAGCAGTAAAGACCCCCCACGCGGGGAAAAACTGTTTTTT
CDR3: CASSKDPPRGEKLFF

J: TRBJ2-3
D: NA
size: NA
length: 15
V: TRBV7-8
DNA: TGTGCCAGCAGCCCAAACGGACTCGGCACAGATACGCAGTATTTT
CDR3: CASSPNGLGTDTQYF

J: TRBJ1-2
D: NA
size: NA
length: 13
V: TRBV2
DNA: TGTGCCAGCAGCCCGGGGGGGAGCTATGGCTACACCTTC
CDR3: CASSPGGSYGYTF

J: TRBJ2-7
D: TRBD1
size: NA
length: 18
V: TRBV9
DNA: TGTGCCAGCAGCCCTTCTAGTGGGTTTCGGACAGGGGACAACGAGCAGTACTTC
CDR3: CASSPSSGFRTGDNEQYF

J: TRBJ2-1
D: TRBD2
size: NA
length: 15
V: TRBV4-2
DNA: TGTGCCAGCAGCCCGATACTAGCGGGGCCCAATGAGCAGTTCTTC
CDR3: CASSPILAGPNEQFF

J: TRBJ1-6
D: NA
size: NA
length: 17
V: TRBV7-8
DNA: TGTGCCAGCAGCAAAAGGATACAGGGTACTTATAATTCACCCCTCCACTTT
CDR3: CASSKRIQGTYNSPLHF

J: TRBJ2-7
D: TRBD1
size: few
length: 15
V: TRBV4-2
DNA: TGTGCCAGCAGCCAAGAAACAGGGGGTATAGGCGAGCAGTACTTC
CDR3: CASSQETGGIGEQYF

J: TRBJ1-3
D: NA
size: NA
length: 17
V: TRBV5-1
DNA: TGCGCCAGCAGCTTGGATGGGGACTTACCTTCTGGAAACACCATATATTTT
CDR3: CASSLDGDLPSGNTIYF

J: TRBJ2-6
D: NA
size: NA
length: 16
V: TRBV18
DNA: TGTGCCAGCTCACCACCATCGGGGATTGGGGCCAACGTCCTGACTTTC
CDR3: CASSPPSGIGANVLTF

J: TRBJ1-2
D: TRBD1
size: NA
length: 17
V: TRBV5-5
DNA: TGTGCCAGCAGCTTGGCCCCCGGGACAGGGGTCGGTTATGGCTACACCTTC
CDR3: CASSLAPGTGVGYGYTF

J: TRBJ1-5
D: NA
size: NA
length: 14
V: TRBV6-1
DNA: TGTGCCAGCAGTGAAGCCAGGGGAAATCAGCCCCAGCATTTT
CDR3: CASSEARGNQPQHF